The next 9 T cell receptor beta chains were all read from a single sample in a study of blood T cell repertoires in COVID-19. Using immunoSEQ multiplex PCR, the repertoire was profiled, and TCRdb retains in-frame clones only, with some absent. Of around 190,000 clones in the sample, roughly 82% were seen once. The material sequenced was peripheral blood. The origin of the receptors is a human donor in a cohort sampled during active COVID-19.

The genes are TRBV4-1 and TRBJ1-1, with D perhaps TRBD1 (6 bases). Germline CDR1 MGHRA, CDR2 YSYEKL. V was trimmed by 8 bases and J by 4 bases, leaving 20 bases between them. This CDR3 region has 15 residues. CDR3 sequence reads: CASAGRGEGGTEAFF. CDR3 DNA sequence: TGCGCCAGCGCAGGGAGGGGCGAGGGGGGCACTGAAGCTTTCTTT.

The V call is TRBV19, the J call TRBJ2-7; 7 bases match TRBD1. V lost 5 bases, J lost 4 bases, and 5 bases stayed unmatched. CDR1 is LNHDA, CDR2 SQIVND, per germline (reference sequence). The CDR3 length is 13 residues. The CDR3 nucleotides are TGTGCCAGTAGTCTCGTGGACAGGTACGAGCAGTACTTC. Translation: CASSLVDRYEQYF.

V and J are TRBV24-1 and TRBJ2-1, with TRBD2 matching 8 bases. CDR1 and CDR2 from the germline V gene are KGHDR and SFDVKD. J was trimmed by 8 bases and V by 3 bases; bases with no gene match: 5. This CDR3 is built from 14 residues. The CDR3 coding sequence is TGTGCCACCAGTGATATTGGGACTAGGGATGAGCAGTTCTTC. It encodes CATSDIGTRDEQFF.

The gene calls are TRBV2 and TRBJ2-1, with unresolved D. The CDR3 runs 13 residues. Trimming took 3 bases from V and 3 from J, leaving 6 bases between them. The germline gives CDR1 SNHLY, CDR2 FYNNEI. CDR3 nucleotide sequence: TGTGCCAGCAGTGATAGCTTCTACAATGAGCAGTTCTTC. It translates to CASSDSFYNEQFF. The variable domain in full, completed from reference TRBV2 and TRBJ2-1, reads EPEVTQTPSHQVTQMGQEVILRCVPISNHLYFYWYRQILGQKVEFLVSFYNNEISEKSEIFDDQFSVERPDGSNFTLKIRSTKLEDSAMYFCASSDSFYNEQFFGPGTRLTVL.

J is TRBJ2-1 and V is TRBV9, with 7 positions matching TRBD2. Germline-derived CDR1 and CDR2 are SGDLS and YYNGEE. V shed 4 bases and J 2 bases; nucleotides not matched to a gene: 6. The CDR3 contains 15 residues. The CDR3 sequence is CASSPRLATYNEQFF. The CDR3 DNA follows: TGTGCCAGCAGCCCGCGACTAGCCACCTACAATGAGCAGTTCTTC.

The CDR3, as DNA: TGTGCCTGGAGTGTCGGGGGGCGGGATTCACCCCTCCACTTT. Its protein product is CAWSVGGRDSPLHF. The chain combines TRBV30 with TRBJ1-6; TRBD1 might be the D (6 bases). Looked up from germline, CDR1 is GTSNPN and CDR2 is SVGIG (reference sequence). The CDR3 loop spans 14 amino acids. V was pared by 0 bases and J by 8 bases, with 11 bases between.

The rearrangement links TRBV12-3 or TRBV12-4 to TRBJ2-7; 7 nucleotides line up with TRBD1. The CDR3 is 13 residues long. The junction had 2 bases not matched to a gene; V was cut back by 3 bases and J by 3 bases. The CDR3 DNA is TGTGCCAGCAGTTTCCGGGACAGCTACGAGCAGTACTTC. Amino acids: CASSFRDSYEQYF.

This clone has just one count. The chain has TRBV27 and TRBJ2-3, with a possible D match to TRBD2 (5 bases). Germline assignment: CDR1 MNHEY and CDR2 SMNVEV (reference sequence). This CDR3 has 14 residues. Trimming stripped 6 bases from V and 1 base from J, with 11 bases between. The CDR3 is CASSPNGGTDTQYF. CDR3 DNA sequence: TGTGCCAGCAGCCCGAACGGGGGCACAGATACGCAGTATTTT.

Here the CDR3 DNA reads TGTGCCCTCTCTAGCGCGTCGAACACCGGGGAGCTGTTTTTT. Residues: CALSSASNTGELFF. This chain connects TRBV10-3 to TRBJ2-2; D may be TRBD2 (6 bases). This CDR3 has 14 residues. V was shortened by 11 bases and J by 0 bases, with 13 bases between the two germline ends. Germline V gene data show CDR1 as ENHRY and CDR2 as SYGVKD.